The 17 T cell receptor beta chains below all came from one sample that was sequenced in a study of OX40 agonist ivuxolimab in advanced cancers. Libraries were prepared by immunoSEQ multiplex PCR; TCRdb keeps only in-frame clonotypes and omits some of them. The sample lists about 91,000 clones; 80% to 90% were seen once. The specimen comprised CD4+ or CD8+ T cells sorted from blood, sampled in a trial of the OX40 agonist ivuxolimab. These receptors originate from an adult with an advanced solid tumor such as melanoma, head and neck, liver or kidney cancer.

The V gene is TRBV7-2, the J gene TRBJ2-7, with D uncertain. Germline assignment: CDR1 SGHTA and CDR2 FQGNSA. V lost 4 bases and J 5 bases, leaving 6 bases between the germline ends. CDR3 length equals 11 residues. DNA of the CDR3: TGTGCCAGCAGCTCTTTGGACGAGCAGTACTTC. Translated: CASSSLDEQYF. Full variable domain (remainder filled in from reference TRBV7-2 and TRBJ2-7): GAGVSQSPSNKVTEKGKDVELRCDPISGHTALYWYRQSLGQGLEFLIYFQGNSAPDKSGLPSDRFSAERTGGSVSTLTIQRTQQEDSAVYLCASSSLDEQYFGPGTRLTVT.

The rearrangement joins TRBV7-3 to TRBJ2-7; the match to TRBD2 covers 7 bases. In germline, CDR1 is SGHTA, CDR2 FQGTGA. V lost 2 bases, J lost 4 bases, and 5 bases stayed unmatched. There are 14 residues in the CDR3. The CDR3 sequence: CASSLGGEGYEQYF. CDR3 nucleotides: TGTGCCAGCAGCTTAGGAGGGGAGGGGTACGAGCAGTACTTC.

This clone was seen only a few times. The chain recombines TRBV6-6 with TRBJ1-2; D unresolved. Per germline, CDR1 MNHNY and CDR2 SVGAGI (reference sequence). The CDR3 runs to 10 residues. V lost 8 bases, J lost 4 bases, and 5 bases lay in between. The CDR3 loop reads CASLGYGYTF. The CDR3 bases are TGTGCCAGCTTGGGCTATGGCTACACCTTC.

V gene TRBV5-1 combines with J gene TRBJ2-7; unclear D gene. Looked up from germline, CDR1 is SGHRS and CDR2 is YFSETQ. The CDR3 runs 11 residues. The V and J ends lost 3 bases and 0 bases respectively, with 1 base between them. CDR3 sequence reads: CASSSSYEQYF. Written as DNA, the CDR3 is TGCGCCAGCAGCTCCTCCTACGAGCAGTACTTC.

The genes are TRBV19 and TRBJ1-2; 8 nucleotides align to TRBD1. Trimming at V came to 5 bases and at J to 1 base, leaving 6 bases not matched to a gene. CDR1 is LNHDA and CDR2 is SQIVND in the germline V gene (reference sequence). The CDR3 totals 15 residues. The CDR3 sequence: CASSADRGFNYGYTF. The CDR3 region has the DNA TGTGCCAGTAGTGCTGACAGGGGCTTTAACTATGGCTACACCTTC.

CDR3 in DNA: TGCGCCAGCAGAACGGACCCCGCCTCGTGGGGCTACACCTTC. This encodes CASRTDPASWGYTF. V and J are TRBV5-1 and TRBJ1-2, with D uncertain. The V gene lost 5 bases and the J gene lost 8 bases, with 19 bases spanning the gap. Germline V gene sequence: CDR1 SGHRS, CDR2 YFSETQ. The CDR3 runs to 14 residues.

V is TRBV4-3 and J is TRBJ1-2; perhaps TRBD1 as D (5 bases). This CDR3 spans 15 amino acids. V gave up 4 bases and J gave up 5 bases, with 17 bases separating them. CDR1 and CDR2 (germline): LGHNA, YSLEER. The CDR3 here is CASSPAPREGYGYTF. As DNA, the CDR3 is TGCGCCAGCAGCCCAGCGCCGAGGGAGGGGTATGGCTACACCTTC.

This sequence joins TRBV25-1 and TRBJ1-1; a possible D gene is TRBD1 (5 bases). The V and J ends lost 10 bases and 4 bases respectively, with 16 bases between them. Looked up from germline, CDR1 is MGHDK and CDR2 is SYGVNS. This CDR3 has 13 amino acids. The CDR3 DNA reads as TGTGCCACCCTTGGGGGTGAGGGCACTGAAGCTTTCTTT. Translated, it gives CATLGGEGTEAFF. The whole variable domain, remainder taken from reference TRBV25-1 and TRBJ1-1, is EADIYQTPRYLVIGTGKKITLECSQTMGHDKMYWYQQDPGMELHLIHYSYGVNSTEKGDLSSESTVSRIRTEHFPLTLESARPSHTSQYLCATLGGEGTEAFFGQGTRLTVV.

The rearrangement links TRBV21-1 to TRBJ2-2; the table's D call, TRBD2, has no DNA check behind it. TRBV21-1 is listed as a pseudogene. The CDR3 covers 18 residues. The CDR3 region is CASSKGGGLTSNTGELFF. The CDR3 DNA reads as TGTGCCAGCAGCAAAGGAGGAGGGTTGACCTCGAACACCGGGGAGCTGTTTTTT.

The chain's CDR3 is CASSQRGLSNTDTQYF. The CDR3 nucleotides read TGCGCCAGCAGCCAACGTGGACTATCTAACACAGATACGCAGTATTTT. J is TRBJ2-3 and V is TRBV4-3, with D possibly TRBD2 on 6 matching bases. CDR3 length: 16 amino acids. Trimming stripped 2 bases from V and 2 bases from J, with 14 bases between. Germline-derived CDR1 and CDR2 are LGHNA and YSLEER.

The chain joins TRBV15 to TRBJ1-1; maybe TRBD1 (6 bases). This CDR3 comprises 13 residues. Germline V gives CDR1 LNHNV, CDR2 YYDKDF (reference sequence). V lost 6 bases and J 5 bases, leaving 13 bases between the germline ends. The CDR3 nucleotides are TGTGCCACCAGGCTGGGGGCAAGGACTGAAGCTTTCTTT. Protein sequence: CATRLGARTEAFF.

This clone was seen a single time. The J gene is TRBJ1-3, the V gene TRBV5-4; the D is unclear. Germline V gene lookup returns CDR1 SGHNT and CDR2 YYREEE (reference sequence). This CDR3 is built from 13 residues. V was shortened by 4 bases and J by 4 bases, with 9 bases between the two germline ends. CDR3 sequence: CASSLQGGNTIYF. CDR3 bases: TGTGCCAGCAGCCTCCAAGGGGGAAACACCATATATTTT. The whole variable domain, remainder taken from reference TRBV5-4 and TRBJ1-3, is ETGVTQSPTHLIKTRGQQVTLRCSSQSGHNTVSWYQQALGQGPQFIFQYYREEENGRGNFPPRFSGLQFPNYSSELNVNALELDDSALYLCASSLQGGNTIYFGEGSWLTVV.

The rearrangement uses TRBV4-3 and TRBJ1-1; D is perhaps TRBD1 (6 bases). There are 16 residues in the CDR3. Germline V lookup: CDR1 LGHNA, CDR2 YSLEER. With 1 base removed from V and 1 base from J, the gap between germline ends came to 13 bases. As DNA, the CDR3 is TGCGCCAGCAGCCAAGTGAATCCAGGGGCGAACACTGAAGCTTTCTTT. Translation: CASSQVNPGANTEAFF.

The chain couples TRBV11-2 to TRBJ1-2, with D possibly TRBD1 on 5 matching bases. The germline gives CDR1 SGHAT, CDR2 FQNNGV. The CDR3 is 15 amino acids. V was trimmed by 4 bases and J by 6 bases, leaving 18 bases between them. As DNA, the CDR3 is TGTGCCAGCAGCTCAATCGACCGTCTGGGGGATGGCTACACCTTC. Residues: CASSSIDRLGDGYTF.

The chain uses TRBV6-5 and TRBJ2-5, with a tentative D call TRBD1 (6 bases). The germline V gene has CDR1 MNHEY and CDR2 SVGAGI. The CDR3 has 14 residues. Between the trimmed V and J ends, which lost 4 bases and 1 base, there was a span of 10 bases. CDR3 region: CASSSGQLQETQYF. As DNA, the CDR3 is TGTGCCAGCAGTTCCGGACAGCTCCAAGAGACCCAGTACTTC.

The rearrangement joins TRBV5-1 to TRBJ1-6; a possible D gene is TRBD1 (5 bases). There are 14 residues in the CDR3. Between the trimmed V and J ends, which lost 0 bases and 10 bases, there was a span of 11 bases. Germline V gene data show CDR1 as SGHRS and CDR2 as YFSETQ. CDR3 sequence reads: CASSLEVEGSPLHF. The CDR3 DNA sequence: TGCGCCAGCAGCTTGGAGGTTGAGGGGTCACCCCTCCACTTT.

This clone was observed a handful of times. The chain employs TRBV18 and TRBJ1-3; D is unclear. The V gene's germline CDR1 is KGHSH and CDR2 LQKENI. The CDR3 runs 14 residues. Trimming cost V 0 bases and J 4 bases, with 7 bases left between them. CDR3 in amino acids: CASSPPFLGNTIYF. In DNA, the CDR3 is TGTGCCAGCTCACCACCCTTTCTAGGAAACACCATATATTTT.